This is a list of T cell receptor beta chains from one sample in a study of blood T cell repertoires in COVID-19. The data were produced by immunoSEQ multiplex PCR, yet TCRdb's version contains in-frame clones alone and is incomplete. The repertoire consists of approximately 70,000 clones, with roughly four fifths occurring once and the leading ten covering about 5%. Sequencing input: peripheral blood. These receptor sequences come from a woman in her fifties or sixties with acute or convalescent COVID-19. Both conserved end residues are part of each CDR3. D genes are given only for firm matches. Clone size is given for some rows only: seen once, a few or many times, or a class if the clone is expanded.

clone size	D gene	J gene	CDR3 length	V gene	CDR3 protein	CDR3 DNA
once	.	TRBJ1-6	13	TRBV24-1	CATQGPGNSPLHF	TGTGCCACACAGGGACCGGGGAATTCACCCCTCCACTTT
.	TRBD2	TRBJ2-3	17	TRBV5-1	CASSLTLAGGPTDTQYF	TGCGCCAGCAGCTTAACGCTAGCGGGGGGCCCCACAGATACGCAGTATTTT
once	TRBD1	TRBJ2-2	18	TRBV7-2	CASSYPGTGNFPAGELFF	TGTGCCAGCAGCTACCCCGGGACAGGGAATTTTCCTGCCGGGGAGCTGTTTTTT
.	.	TRBJ1-1	16	TRBV7-9	CASSLPKDSFDTEAFF	TGTGCCAGCAGCTTACCCAAAGACAGCTTTGACACTGAAGCTTTCTTT
.	.	TRBJ2-3	21	TRBV12-5	CASGLVRYSIRGALKVDTQYF	TGTGCTAGTGGTTTGGTCCGCTACTCCATCCGGGGGGCCCTGAAAGTAGATACGCAGTATTTT
.	.	TRBJ2-5	15	TRBV7-9	CASSLVSRTQETQYF	TGTGCCAGCAGCTTAGTATCGCGAACCCAAGAGACCCAGTACTTC
.	.	TRBJ1-3	12	TRBV6-5	CASSFRGEPLYF	TGTGCCAGCAGTTTCCGCGGTGAACCCTTATATTTT
.	.	TRBJ2-1	17	TRBV6-4	CASSEEWDTDLYNEQFF	TGTGCCAGCAGTGAAGAGTGGGACACCGACCTGTACAATGAGCAGTTCTTC
.	.	TRBJ1-1	13	TRBV12-3/TRBV12-4	CASSLFSGTEAFF	TGTGCCAGCAGCCTGTTCTCGGGCACTGAAGCTTTCTTT
.	TRBD1	TRBJ1-1	14	TRBV29-1	CSVSPGTASTEAFF	TGCAGCGTGAGTCCCGGGACAGCCTCCACTGAAGCTTTCTTT
.	TRBD1	TRBJ1-2	14	TRBV14	CASSQDYRGDGYTF	TGTGCCAGCAGCCAAGATTACAGGGGGGATGGCTACACCTTC
.	TRBD1	TRBJ2-2	15	TRBV3-1/TRBV3-2	CASSPRRDSTGELFF	TGTGCCAGCAGCCCCCGCCGGGACAGCACCGGGGAGCTGTTTTTT
.	.	TRBJ1-5	14	TRBV7-2	CASTWTVTEWPQHF	TGTGCCAGCACCTGGACAGTAACCGAATGGCCCCAGCATTTT
.	TRBD1	TRBJ2-1	15	TRBV27	CASSAQQGAGNEQFF	TGTGCCAGCAGTGCCCAGCAGGGGGCAGGGAATGAGCAGTTCTTC
.	.	TRBJ1-3	14	TRBV27	CASSFNSGGNTIYF	TGTGCCAGCAGTTTTAACAGTGGAGGAAACACCATATATTTT
.	.	TRBJ1-1	15	TRBV5-1	CASNLQGQTSTEAFF	TGCGCCAGCAATCTTCAGGGTCAGACTAGCACTGAAGCTTTCTTT